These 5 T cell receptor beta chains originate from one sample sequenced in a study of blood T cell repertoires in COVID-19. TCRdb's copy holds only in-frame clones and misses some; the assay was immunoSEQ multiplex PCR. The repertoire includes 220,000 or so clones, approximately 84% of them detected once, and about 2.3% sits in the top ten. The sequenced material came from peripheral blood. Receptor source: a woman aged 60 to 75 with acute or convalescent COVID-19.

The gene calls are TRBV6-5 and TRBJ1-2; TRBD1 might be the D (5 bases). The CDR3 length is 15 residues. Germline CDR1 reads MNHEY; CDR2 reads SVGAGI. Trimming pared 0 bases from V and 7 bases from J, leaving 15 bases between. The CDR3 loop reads CASSYSMARATGYTF. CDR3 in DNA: TGTGCCAGCAGTTACTCGATGGCCAGGGCGACTGGCTACACCTTC.

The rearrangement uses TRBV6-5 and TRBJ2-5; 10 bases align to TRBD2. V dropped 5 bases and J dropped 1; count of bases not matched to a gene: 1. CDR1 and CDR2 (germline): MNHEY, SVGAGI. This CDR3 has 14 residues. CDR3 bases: TGTGCCAGCAGTAGCGGGGGGGTCCAAGAGACCCAGTACTTC. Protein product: CASSSGGVQETQYF.

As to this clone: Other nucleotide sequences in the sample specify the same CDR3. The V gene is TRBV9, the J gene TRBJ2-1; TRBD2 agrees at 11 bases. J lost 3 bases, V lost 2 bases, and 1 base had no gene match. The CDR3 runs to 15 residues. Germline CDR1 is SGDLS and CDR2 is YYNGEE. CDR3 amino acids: CASSVLAGGYNEQFF. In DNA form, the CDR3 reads TGTGCCAGCAGCGTCCTAGCGGGGGGCTACAATGAGCAGTTCTTC.

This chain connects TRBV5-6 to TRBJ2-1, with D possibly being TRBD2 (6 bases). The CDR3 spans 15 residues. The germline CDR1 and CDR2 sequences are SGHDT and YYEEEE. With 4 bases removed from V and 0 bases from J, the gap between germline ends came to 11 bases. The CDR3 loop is CASSGGLRSYNEQFF. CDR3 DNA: TGTGCCAGCAGCGGAGGACTACGCTCCTACAATGAGCAGTTCTTC.

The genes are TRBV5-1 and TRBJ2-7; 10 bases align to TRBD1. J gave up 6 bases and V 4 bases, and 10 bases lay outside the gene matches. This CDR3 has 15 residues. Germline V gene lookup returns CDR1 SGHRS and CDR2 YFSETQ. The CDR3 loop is CASSLAGTGVREQYF. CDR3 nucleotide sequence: TGCGCCAGCAGCCTGGCCGGGACAGGGGTTCGCGAGCAGTACTTC.